Listed here is a single T cell receptor (beta chain). This sample was taken from a study of blood T cell repertoires in COVID-19. The germline V and J ends were trimmed by 4 bases and 8 bases, with 8 bases remaining between them. The CDR3 consists of 12 residues. Germline CDR1 is MDHEN and CDR2 is SYDVKM. Only in-frame clones appear in the TCRdb table, and some are missing; sequencing was by immunoSEQ multiplex PCR. The profile shows some 200,000 clones, around 87% of them singletons. The TCR originated in a man aged 30 to 39 in a cohort exposed to, infected with or recovered from COVID-19 (not recorded which). The sample was PBMCs or T cells enriched from blood (not recorded which). This rearrangement joins TRBV28 to TRBJ1-4, with D unresolved. The CDR3 DNA reads as TGTGCCAGCAGTTCGGGTATGGAAAAACTGTTTTTT. Encoded protein: CASSSGMEKLFF.